Listed below are T cell receptor beta chains from one sample, sequenced in a study of blood T cell repertoires in COVID-19. Sequencing was performed with immunoSEQ multiplex PCR; in TCRdb, only in-frame clones are kept and a portion is missing. The sample includes 150,000 or so clones, around 87% of them seen just once. Sample: peripheral blood. These receptors came from a man aged 60-69 years with COVID-19, enrolled during active disease. Both conserved end residues are part of each CDR3. D genes are given only for firm matches. A clone size is listed for some rows: how often the clone was seen (once, few, many), or a class if it is expanded.

abundance: NA
v_gene: TRBV4-2
d_gene: TRBD1
len: 14
j_gene: TRBJ1-5
CDR3nt: TGTGCCAGCAGCCGAGGGACAGGGGATCAGCCCCAGCATTTT
CDR3aa: CASSRGTGDQPQHF

abundance: NA
v_gene: TRBV19
d_gene: TRBD1
len: 16
j_gene: TRBJ1-1
CDR3nt: TGTGCCAGTAGTCTCGGGACAGGGGGCCCCAGCACTGAAGCTTTCTTT
CDR3aa: CASSLGTGGPSTEAFF

abundance: few
v_gene: TRBV19
d_gene: TRBD1
len: 14
j_gene: TRBJ2-4
CDR3nt: TGTGCCAGTAGTGCGCAGGACAGGGAGAACATTCAGTACTTC
CDR3aa: CASSAQDRENIQYF

abundance: NA
v_gene: TRBV5-1
d_gene: NA
len: 14
j_gene: TRBJ2-7
CDR3nt: TGCGCCAGCAGCTCGGACTGGAATTCCTACGAGCAGTACTTC
CDR3aa: CASSSDWNSYEQYF

abundance: few
v_gene: TRBV10-2
d_gene: NA
len: 14
j_gene: TRBJ2-3
CDR3nt: TGCGCCAGCAGTGCGGACTCCCCGGCGGATACGCAGTATTTT
CDR3aa: CASSADSPADTQYF

abundance: NA
v_gene: TRBV19
d_gene: NA
len: 22
j_gene: TRBJ1-4
CDR3nt: TGTGCCAGCGGAATTGTAAGGGGCTCCTATTATCAGAAGGGTGCGAAATGTGTAAAACTGTTTTTT
CDR3aa: CASGIVRGSYYQKGAKCVKLFF

abundance: NA
v_gene: TRBV10-3
d_gene: NA
len: 15
j_gene: TRBJ1-1
CDR3nt: TGTGCCATCAGTGAAGACGCAGGAATGAACACTGAAGCTTTCTTT
CDR3aa: CAISEDAGMNTEAFF

abundance: NA
v_gene: TRBV5-1
d_gene: NA
len: 15
j_gene: TRBJ1-4
CDR3nt: TGCGCCAGCAGCCCCTCAGGGGCAACTAATGAAAAACTGTTTTTT
CDR3aa: CASSPSGATNEKLFF

abundance: NA
v_gene: TRBV7-2
d_gene: NA
len: 15
j_gene: TRBJ1-1
CDR3nt: TGTGCCAGCAGCTTAGGGGGCAGGGGTAACACTGAAGCTTTCTTT
CDR3aa: CASSLGGRGNTEAFF

abundance: NA
v_gene: TRBV5-1
d_gene: NA
len: 14
j_gene: TRBJ2-1
CDR3nt: TGCGCCAGCAGCCCTCTTGCTCAAGCCTCAGGGCAGTTCTTC
CDR3aa: CASSPLAQASGQFF

abundance: NA
v_gene: TRBV24-1
d_gene: NA
len: 16
j_gene: TRBJ2-2
CDR3nt: TGTGCCACCAGTGATCCAGGGGTAGCAGACACCGGGGAGCTGTTTTTT
CDR3aa: CATSDPGVADTGELFF

abundance: NA
v_gene: TRBV7-2
d_gene: NA
len: 15
j_gene: TRBJ1-4
CDR3nt: TGTGCCAGCAGCTTAGAACGGTCGTTAAATGAAAAACTGTTTTTT
CDR3aa: CASSLERSLNEKLFF

abundance: NA
v_gene: TRBV20-1
d_gene: TRBD1
len: 14
j_gene: TRBJ1-5
CDR3nt: TGCAGTGCTAGTTCCGGGACAGGGTTTCAGCCCCAGCATTTT
CDR3aa: CSASSGTGFQPQHF

abundance: once
v_gene: TRBV7-2
d_gene: TRBD2
len: 13
j_gene: TRBJ2-7
CDR3nt: TGTGCCAGCAGCACCGGGACTAGCCACGAGCAGTACTTC
CDR3aa: CASSTGTSHEQYF

abundance: NA
v_gene: TRBV4-2
d_gene: TRBD2
len: 19
j_gene: TRBJ2-3
CDR3nt: TGTGCCAGCAGCCGGAAGAGTGTTACTAGCGGGGAACCCACAGATACGCAGTATTTT
CDR3aa: CASSRKSVTSGEPTDTQYF

abundance: NA
v_gene: TRBV3-1/TRBV3-2
d_gene: NA
len: 13
j_gene: TRBJ2-7
CDR3nt: TGTGCCAGCGATAGCCAGGGAATTGGCGAGCAGTACTTC
CDR3aa: CASDSQGIGEQYF

abundance: NA
v_gene: TRBV30
d_gene: NA
len: 13
j_gene: TRBJ1-1
CDR3nt: TGTGCCTGGGGGGTCATGGGGAGCACTGAAGCTTTCTTT
CDR3aa: CAWGVMGSTEAFF

abundance: NA
v_gene: TRBV9
d_gene: TRBD1
len: 15
j_gene: TRBJ2-7
CDR3nt: TGTGCCAGCAGCCCCCGCGCGCGCGGACAGGACGAGCAGTACTTC
CDR3aa: CASSPRARGQDEQYF

abundance: once
v_gene: TRBV4-2
d_gene: TRBD1
len: 14
j_gene: TRBJ1-1
CDR3nt: TGTGCCAGCAGTATACAGGGGGATGGCACTGAAGCTTTCTTT
CDR3aa: CASSIQGDGTEAFF

abundance: NA
v_gene: TRBV24-1
d_gene: NA
len: 14
j_gene: TRBJ2-2
CDR3nt: TGTGCCACCAAGGCCCTCGGCGGGACCGGGGAGCTGTTTTTT
CDR3aa: CATKALGGTGELFF

abundance: NA
v_gene: TRBV9
d_gene: NA
len: 15
j_gene: TRBJ1-3
CDR3nt: TGTGCCAGCAGCGTAGAAGGGGGACACCGAAACACCATATATTTT
CDR3aa: CASSVEGGHRNTIYF

abundance: NA
v_gene: TRBV20-1
d_gene: NA
len: 13
j_gene: TRBJ1-1
CDR3nt: TGCAGTGCTAGTGGCAGGGTGAACACTGAAGCTTTCTTT
CDR3aa: CSASGRVNTEAFF

abundance: NA
v_gene: TRBV10-3
d_gene: NA
len: 16
j_gene: TRBJ1-3
CDR3nt: TGTGCCATCAGCGCCAACGGGGGGATCTCTGGAAACACCATATATTTT
CDR3aa: CAISANGGISGNTIYF

abundance: NA
v_gene: TRBV7-2
d_gene: NA
len: 15
j_gene: TRBJ2-7
CDR3nt: TGTGCCAGCAGCCCAAGTACGGGGTGGGCTCGCGAGCAGTACTTC
CDR3aa: CASSPSTGWAREQYF

abundance: many
v_gene: TRBV5-1
d_gene: TRBD1
len: 14
j_gene: TRBJ1-4
CDR3nt: TGCGCCAGCAGCTGGGACAGGTCTAATGAAAAACTGTTTTTT
CDR3aa: CASSWDRSNEKLFF

abundance: NA
v_gene: TRBV19
d_gene: TRBD1
len: 15
j_gene: TRBJ1-2
CDR3nt: TGTGCCAGTAGTACCGGGACAGAAACGGAGGCTGGCTACACCTTC
CDR3aa: CASSTGTETEAGYTF

abundance: NA
v_gene: TRBV21-1
d_gene: NA
len: 18
j_gene: TRBJ2-6
CDR3nt: TGTGCCAGCAGCAACCAGGACGGGGGGAATTCTGGGGCCAACGTCCTGACTTTC
CDR3aa: CASSNQDGGNSGANVLTF

abundance: NA
v_gene: TRBV29-1
d_gene: NA
len: 12
j_gene: TRBJ1-4
CDR3nt: TGCAGCGTCCATGATGAGATTGAAAAACTGTTTTTT
CDR3aa: CSVHDEIEKLFF

abundance: NA
v_gene: TRBV6-5
d_gene: NA
len: 15
j_gene: TRBJ2-3
CDR3nt: TGTGCCAGCAGTAGGACAGCTTCTAGCACAGATACGCAGTATTTT
CDR3aa: CASSRTASSTDTQYF

abundance: NA
v_gene: TRBV19
d_gene: NA
len: 13
j_gene: TRBJ2-2
CDR3nt: TGTGCCAGTAGTAGTATCGGGGCCGGGGAGCTGTTTTTT
CDR3aa: CASSSIGAGELFF

abundance: NA
v_gene: TRBV7-3
d_gene: TRBD2
len: 15
j_gene: TRBJ2-2
CDR3nt: TGTGCCAGCAGCCCGGGGGGAACAAACACCGGGGAGCTGTTTTTT
CDR3aa: CASSPGGTNTGELFF

abundance: NA
v_gene: TRBV6-5
d_gene: NA
len: 13
j_gene: TRBJ1-5
CDR3nt: TGTGCCAGCTCCGGCAGGGGCAATCAGCCCCAGCATTTT
CDR3aa: CASSGRGNQPQHF

abundance: once
v_gene: TRBV7-2
d_gene: NA
len: 15
j_gene: TRBJ2-7
CDR3nt: TGTGCCAGCAGCTTACAGCAGGGTGGGTTCTACGAGCAGTACTTC
CDR3aa: CASSLQQGGFYEQYF

abundance: NA
v_gene: TRBV5-4
d_gene: TRBD1
len: 13
j_gene: TRBJ2-7
CDR3nt: TGTGCCAGCAGTCGTGGACAGGCCTACGAGCAGTACTTC
CDR3aa: CASSRGQAYEQYF

abundance: NA
v_gene: TRBV19
d_gene: TRBD2
len: 14
j_gene: TRBJ2-5
CDR3nt: TGTGCCAGTACCTCAGCGACTAGCGGGGGAACCCAGTACTTC
CDR3aa: CASTSATSGGTQYF

abundance: NA
v_gene: TRBV11-2
d_gene: NA
len: 14
j_gene: TRBJ1-1
CDR3nt: TGTGCCAGCAGCTTGTGGGCGGGAGGCACTGAAGCTTTCTTT
CDR3aa: CASSLWAGGTEAFF

abundance: NA
v_gene: TRBV12-5
d_gene: TRBD2
len: 20
j_gene: TRBJ2-7
CDR3nt: TGTGCTAGTGGTTTGGTCCCCCTCCCCGTGGGAGGGCTAGCGAGTTACGAGCAGTACTTC
CDR3aa: CASGLVPLPVGGLASYEQYF

abundance: NA
v_gene: TRBV14
d_gene: TRBD1
len: 14
j_gene: TRBJ1-2
CDR3nt: TGTGCCAGCAGCCCCAACAGGGGGAACTATGGCTACACCTTC
CDR3aa: CASSPNRGNYGYTF

abundance: NA
v_gene: TRBV27
d_gene: TRBD2
len: 15
j_gene: TRBJ2-7
CDR3nt: TGTGCCAGCAGTTTATATTCGCGGGAGGGGGACGAGCAGTACTTC
CDR3aa: CASSLYSREGDEQYF

abundance: NA
v_gene: TRBV6-2/TRBV6-3
d_gene: TRBD1
len: 15
j_gene: TRBJ1-5
CDR3nt: TGTGCCAGCAGTTACCAGGACAGGGTGAGTCAGCCCCAGCATTTT
CDR3aa: CASSYQDRVSQPQHF

abundance: NA
v_gene: TRBV6-5
d_gene: NA
len: 15
j_gene: TRBJ2-1
CDR3nt: TGTGCCAGCAGTTACGTACCGGGAGCCCCAAATGAGCAGTTCTTC
CDR3aa: CASSYVPGAPNEQFF

abundance: NA
v_gene: TRBV11-3
d_gene: TRBD2
len: 18
j_gene: TRBJ2-3
CDR3nt: TGTGCCAGCAGCTTAGACAGCCTAAGGGCGGGAGGGGTAGATACGCAGTATTTT
CDR3aa: CASSLDSLRAGGVDTQYF

abundance: NA
v_gene: TRBV29-1
d_gene: TRBD1
len: 14
j_gene: TRBJ1-2
CDR3nt: TGCAGCGCCGACGGGACAGGGGGAGAGTATGGCTACACCTTC
CDR3aa: CSADGTGGEYGYTF

abundance: NA
v_gene: TRBV28
d_gene: NA
len: 12
j_gene: TRBJ1-1
CDR3nt: TGTGCTAGCATAACAGTGAACACTGAAGCTTTCTTT
CDR3aa: CASITVNTEAFF